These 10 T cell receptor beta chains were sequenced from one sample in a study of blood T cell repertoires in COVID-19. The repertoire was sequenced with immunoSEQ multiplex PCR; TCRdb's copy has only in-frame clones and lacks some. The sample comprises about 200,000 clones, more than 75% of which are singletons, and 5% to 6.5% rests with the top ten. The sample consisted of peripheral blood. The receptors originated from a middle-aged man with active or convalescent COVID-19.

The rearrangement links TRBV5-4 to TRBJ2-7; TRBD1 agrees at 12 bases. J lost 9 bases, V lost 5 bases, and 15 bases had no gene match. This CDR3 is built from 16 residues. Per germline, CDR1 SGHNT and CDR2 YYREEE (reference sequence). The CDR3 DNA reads TGTGCCAGCAGTCCACCGGGACAGGGGGCCTCGGCCCTGCAGTACTTC. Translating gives CASSPPGQGASALQYF.

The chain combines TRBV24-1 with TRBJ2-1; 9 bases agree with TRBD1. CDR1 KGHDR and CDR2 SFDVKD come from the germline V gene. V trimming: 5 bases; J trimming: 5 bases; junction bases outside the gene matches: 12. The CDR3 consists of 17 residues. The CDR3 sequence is CATSANRPGQGNNEQFF. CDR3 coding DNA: TGTGCCACCAGTGCGAATCGACCGGGACAGGGTAACAATGAGCAGTTCTTC.

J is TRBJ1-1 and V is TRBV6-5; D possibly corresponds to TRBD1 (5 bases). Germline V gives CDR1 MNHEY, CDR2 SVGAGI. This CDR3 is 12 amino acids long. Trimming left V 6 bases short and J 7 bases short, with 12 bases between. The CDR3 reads CASRGDGGEAFF. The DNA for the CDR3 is TGTGCCAGCAGGGGGGACGGGGGTGAAGCTTTCTTT.

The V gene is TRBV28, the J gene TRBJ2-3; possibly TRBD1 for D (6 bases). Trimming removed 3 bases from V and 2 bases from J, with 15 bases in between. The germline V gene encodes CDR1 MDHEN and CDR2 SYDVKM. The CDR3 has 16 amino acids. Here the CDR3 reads CASSLLRQVYTDTQYF. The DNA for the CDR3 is TGTGCCAGCAGTTTGTTACGACAGGTATACACAGATACGCAGTATTTT.

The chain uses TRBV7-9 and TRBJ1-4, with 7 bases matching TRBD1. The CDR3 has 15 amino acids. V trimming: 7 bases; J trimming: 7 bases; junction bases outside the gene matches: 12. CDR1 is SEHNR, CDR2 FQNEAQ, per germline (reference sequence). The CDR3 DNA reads TGTGCCAGCACCCCCGCCAGGGGGTGGGGTGAAAAACTGTTTTTT. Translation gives CASTPARGWGEKLFF. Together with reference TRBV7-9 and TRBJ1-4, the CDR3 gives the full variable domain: DTGVSQNPRHKITKRGQNVTFRCDPISEHNRLYWYRQTLGQGPEFLTYFQNEAQLEKSRLLSDRFSAERPKGSFSTLEIQRTEQGDSAMYLCASTPARGWGEKLFFGSGTQLSVL.

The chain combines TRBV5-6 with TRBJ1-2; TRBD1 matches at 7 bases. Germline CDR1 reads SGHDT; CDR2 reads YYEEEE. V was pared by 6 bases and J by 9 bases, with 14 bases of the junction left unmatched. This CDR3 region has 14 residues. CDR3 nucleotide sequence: TGTGCCAGCACAACGAGGGGGGACAGATATAGCTACACCTTC. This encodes CASTTRGDRYSYTF.

The CDR3 protein is CASSRTGDNQPQHF. The CDR3 region has the DNA TGTGCCAGCAGCCGGACAGGGGACAATCAGCCCCAGCATTTT. This chain uses TRBV6-2 or TRBV6-3 with TRBJ1-5; 9 positions match TRBD1. V trimming: 6 bases; J trimming: 3 bases; junction bases outside the gene matches: 3. The CDR3 extends over 14 amino acids. Germline V gene data show CDR1 as MNHEY and CDR2 as SVGEGT.

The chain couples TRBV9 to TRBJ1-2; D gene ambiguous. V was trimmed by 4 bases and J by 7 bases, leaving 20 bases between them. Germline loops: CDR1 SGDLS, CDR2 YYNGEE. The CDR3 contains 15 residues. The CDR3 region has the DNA TGTGCCAGCAGCCCCGCGCTGGAGGGTATGCGTGGCTACACCTTC. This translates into CASSPALEGMRGYTF.

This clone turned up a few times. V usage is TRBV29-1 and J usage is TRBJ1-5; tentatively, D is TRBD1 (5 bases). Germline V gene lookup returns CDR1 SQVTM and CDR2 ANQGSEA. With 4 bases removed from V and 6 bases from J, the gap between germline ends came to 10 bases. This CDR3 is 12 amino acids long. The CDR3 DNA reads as TGCAGCGTTGGGCAGGGCACTCAGCCCCAGCATTTT. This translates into CSVGQGTQPQHF.

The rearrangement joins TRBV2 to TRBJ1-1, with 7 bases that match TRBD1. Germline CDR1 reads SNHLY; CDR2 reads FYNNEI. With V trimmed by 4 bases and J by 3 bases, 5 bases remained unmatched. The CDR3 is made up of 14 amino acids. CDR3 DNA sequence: TGTGCCAGCAGTGGTCGAGGGGGCTACACTGAAGCTTTCTTT. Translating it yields CASSGRGGYTEAFF.